This T cell receptor beta chain was sequenced in a study of OX40 agonist ivuxolimab in advanced cancers. The overall study: Among those enrolled, mean age was about 63 years (range about 23 to 79) and 82.7% were male.

Samples of blood were obtained at baseline, on cycle 4 day 1, and on cycle 7 day 1. Here immunoSEQ multiplex PCR was the method, and the copy in TCRdb shows in-frame clones only, minus some. The sample has 55,000 to 75,000 clones; about four fifths are singletons. The germline V gene encodes CDR1 SGHVS and CDR2 FNYEAQ. Unmatched junction bases numbered 8, after V lost 5 bases and J lost 0 bases. This CDR3 contains 16 residues. This specimen was CD4+ or CD8+ T cells sorted from blood, taken in a trial of the OX40 agonist ivuxolimab. V and J are TRBV7-6 and TRBJ1-1; the match to TRBD1 covers 8 bases. This sequence was found in an adult with an advanced solid tumor such as melanoma, head and neck, liver or kidney cancer. DNA for the CDR3: TGTGCCAGCAGCCTACAGGGGGTGAGAATGAACACTGAAGCTTTCTTT. The encoded protein is CASSLQGVRMNTEAFF.